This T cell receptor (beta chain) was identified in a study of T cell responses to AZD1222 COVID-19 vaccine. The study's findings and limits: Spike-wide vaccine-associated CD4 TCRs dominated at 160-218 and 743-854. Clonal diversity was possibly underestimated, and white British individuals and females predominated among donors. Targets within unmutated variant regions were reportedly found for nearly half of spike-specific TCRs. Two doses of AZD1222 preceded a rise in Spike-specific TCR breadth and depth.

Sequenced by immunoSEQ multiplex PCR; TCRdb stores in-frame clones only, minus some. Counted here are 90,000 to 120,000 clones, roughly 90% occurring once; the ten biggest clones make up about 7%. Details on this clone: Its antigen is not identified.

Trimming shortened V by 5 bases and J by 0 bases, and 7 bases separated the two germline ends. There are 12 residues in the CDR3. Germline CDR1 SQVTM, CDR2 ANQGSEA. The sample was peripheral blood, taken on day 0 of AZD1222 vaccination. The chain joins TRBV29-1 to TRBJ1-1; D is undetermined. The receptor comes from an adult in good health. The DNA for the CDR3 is TGCAGCGTTCCCTCCATGAACACTGAAGCTTTCTTT. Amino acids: CSVPSMNTEAFF.